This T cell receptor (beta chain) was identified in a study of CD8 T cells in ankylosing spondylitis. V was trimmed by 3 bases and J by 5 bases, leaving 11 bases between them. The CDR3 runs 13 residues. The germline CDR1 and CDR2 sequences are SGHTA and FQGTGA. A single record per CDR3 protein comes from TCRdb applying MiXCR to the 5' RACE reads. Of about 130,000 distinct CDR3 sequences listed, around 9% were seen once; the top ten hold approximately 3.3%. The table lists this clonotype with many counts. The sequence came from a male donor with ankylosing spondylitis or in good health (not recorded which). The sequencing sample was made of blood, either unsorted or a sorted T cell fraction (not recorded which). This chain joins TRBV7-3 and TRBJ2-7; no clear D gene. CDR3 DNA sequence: TGTGCCAGCAGCTTCCTCCCCTGGGACGAGCAGTACTTC. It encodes CASSFLPWDEQYF. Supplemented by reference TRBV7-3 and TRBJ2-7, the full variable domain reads GAGVSQTPSNKVTEKGKYVELRCDPISGHTALYWYRQSLGQGPEFLIYFQGTGAADDSGLPNDRFFAVRPEGSVSTLKIQRTERGDSAVYLCASSFLPWDEQYFGPGTRLTVT.